Sequencing of this T cell receptor (beta chain) was carried out in a study of blood T cell repertoires in COVID-19. Study-wide background: Whether acute or convalescent, the COVID-19 samples came from the United States, Italy and Spain. T cells, B-cell-depleted T cells, or PBMCs provided the cDNA or gDNA that served as material.

Methods used by the authors: Amplification with reference gene primers provided the estimates of nucleated cell counts. Only in-frame clones appear in the TCRdb table, and some are missing; sequencing was by immunoSEQ multiplex PCR. Clonal size and the V and J genes are those of that table, whereas D and trimming came from the DNA. Of 150,000 to 200,000 clones in the sample, 84% are singletons; the top ten hold roughly 3%. This receptor was taken from a human donor with acute or convalescent COVID-19. The donor label of this sample is uncertain. Sequenced material: peripheral blood.

DNA for the CDR3: TGTGCCAGCAGCACGGGGGCTAATGAAAAACTGTTTTTT. Its protein is CASSTGANEKLFF. The rearrangement links TRBV12-3 or TRBV12-4 to TRBJ1-4; TRBD1 is a possible D gene (5 bases). Trimming stripped 6 bases from V and 3 bases from J, with 8 bases between. The CDR3 sequence is 13 residues long.